This T cell receptor beta chain derives from a study of identical twins. Each CDR3 protein gets one entry after TCRdb re-called the 5' RACE reads with MiXCR. The sample lists under 1 million distinct CDR3 sequences; approximately 13% were seen once. Germline V lookup: CDR1 SQVTM, CDR2 ANQGSEA. The CDR3 runs to 16 residues. The V and J ends lost 0 bases and 6 bases, in that order; junction bases with no gene match: 9. This same sample was also part of a study on yellow fever vaccine responses in identical twins.

The chain employs TRBV29-1 and TRBJ2-1; 9 bases line up with TRBD2. Input material: PBMCs. This receptor was identified in a young woman in good health. In DNA form, the CDR3 reads TGCAGCGTTGAAGATCATGGGCGGGGGGGACTCAATGAGCAGTTCTTC. Translated, it gives CSVEDHGRGGLNEQFF.